This T cell receptor (beta chain) appears in the sequencing data of a study of T cells in Graves' hyperthyroidism and ophthalmopathy. Under 3 months was the duration of disease in ophthalmopathy patients, who also had a Clinical Activity Score of at least 3 and a NOSPECS grade of at least 4. Extraction of PBMCs used 9 to 10 ml of fresh peripheral blood. RNA transcripts served as the template for amplifying TCR beta CDR3 regions. When the TCR CDR3 underwent first-round RT-PCR, the HTBI primer set was used. Using its own MiXCR run on the multiplex PCR reads, TCRdb lists one record per CDR3 protein. The table lists hundreds of thousands of distinct CDR3 sequences, more than 20% of them singletons. This clonotype appeared a few times. Sequences were obtained from blood. This receptor was taken from a man aged 30 to 45 with Graves' ophthalmopathy.

CDR3 sequence: CASSGTKAKNIQYF. The CDR3 region has the DNA TGTGCCAGTAGTGGGACCAAAGCCAAAAACATTCAGTACTTC. The rearrangement uses TRBV19 and TRBJ2-4; the D gene could be TRBD1 or TRBD2 (5 bases each). Germline CDR1 is LNHDA and CDR2 is SQIVND (reference sequence). The CDR3 length is 14 residues. The V gene lost 5 bases and the J gene lost 0 bases, with 8 bases spanning the gap.